Shown below are 20 T cell receptor beta chains from a single sample sequenced in a study of regulatory T cells in long-lasting Graves disease. Time point specified: persistent/refractory GD, antithyroid drugs over 5 years with positive TRAb. The TCR library was made from RNA extracted from PBMCs. Construction of the TCR beta libraries employed iRepertoire HTBI primers in conjunction with Arm-PCR of CDR3 regions. TCRdb independently ran MiXCR on the multiplex PCR reads; one entry per CDR3 protein. The data contain hundreds of thousands of distinct CDR3 sequences, less than 25% of them singletons. Here the sequenced sample was peripheral blood mononuclear cells (PBMCs), taken when the disease was refractory, from a patient treated with antithyroid drugs. All receptors derive from a female donor with Graves disease.

CDR3 loop: CASSPGTGMSTEAFF. DNA for the CDR3: TGTGCCAGCAGCCCCGGGACAGGGATGAGCACTGAAGCTTTCTTT. The V call is TRBV2, the J call TRBJ1-1; 9 nucleotides line up with TRBD1. This CDR3 is built from 15 residues. CDR1 and CDR2 from the germline V gene are SNHLY and FYNNEI. The V and J ends lost 6 bases and 4 bases, in that order; junction bases with no gene match: 9.

This clonotype has at least ten counts. The chain links TRBV12-3 or TRBV12-4 to TRBJ2-6; perhaps TRBD2 as D (5 bases). This CDR3 comprises 15 residues. V shed 6 bases and J shed 4 bases, with 13 bases lying between them. In DNA, the CDR3 is TGTGCCAGCAGCTCTCGGGATGGAGGGGCCAACGTCCTGACTTTC. This encodes CASSSRDGGANVLTF.

This clonotype was seen repeatedly, ten times or more. This chain links TRBV28 with TRBJ2-7, with a tentative D call TRBD1 (6 bases). This CDR3 has 14 amino acids. The germline V and J ends were trimmed by 10 bases and 1 base, with 17 bases remaining between them. The V gene's germline CDR1 is MDHEN and CDR2 SYDVKM. The chain's CDR3 is CATMVYRASYEQYF. The DNA for the CDR3 is TGTGCCACCATGGTGTACAGGGCTTCCTACGAGCAGTACTTC.

This clonotype was seen a few times. The V call is TRBV7-2, the J call TRBJ1-6, with 8 bases identical to TRBD1. Germline V gene sequence: CDR1 SGHTA, CDR2 FQGNSA. CDR3 length: 15 residues. The V and J ends lost 4 bases and 11 bases, in that order; junction bases with no gene match: 10. CDR3 DNA: TGTGCCAGCAGCTCGGGACAGGCAAGGGATGCACCCCTCCACTTT. This sequence encodes CASSSGQARDAPLHF.

The CDR3 DNA follows: TGTGCCAGCAGCCAAGTTTTCGGGACTAGTCGCCAAGAGACCCAGTACTTC. It yields the protein CASSQVFGTSRQETQYF. The rearrangement links TRBV3-1 to TRBJ2-5; 8 bases line up with TRBD2. The CDR3 contains 17 residues. Germline V gives CDR1 LGHDT, CDR2 YNNKEL (reference sequence). After removal of 1 base from V and 1 base from J, the junction contained 8 bases not matched to a gene.

A few counts support this clonotype. V usage is TRBV6-1 and J usage is TRBJ2-7; TRBD2 matches at 10 bases. The V gene end was trimmed by 7 bases and the J gene end by 3 bases; junction bases not matched to a gene: 12. Germline V gene sequence: CDR1 MNHNS, CDR2 SASEGT. There are 16 residues in the CDR3. The CDR3 sequence: CASTKRGAGGLYEQYF. The CDR3 DNA sequence: TGTGCCAGCACTAAGCGGGGAGCGGGAGGGCTCTACGAGCAGTACTTC.

This clonotype was counted a few times. The chain is built from TRBV27 and TRBJ1-2, with D hard to call. The germline gives CDR1 MNHEY, CDR2 SMNVEV (reference sequence). Trimming shortened V by 4 bases and J by 0 bases, and 9 bases separated the two germline ends. The CDR3 extends over 14 amino acids. In DNA, the CDR3 is TGTGCCAGCAGTTCTGACTCTACTAACTATGGCTACACCTTC. As protein: CASSSDSTNYGYTF.

The table lists this clonotype with many counts. This chain links TRBV25-1 with TRBJ2-2; D is unresolved. This CDR3 has 13 amino acids. Trimming took 4 bases from V and 3 from J, leaving 6 bases between them. Looked up from germline, CDR1 is MGHDK and CDR2 is SYGVNS. The CDR3 spells CASSGTHTGELFF. CDR3 sequence (DNA): TGTGCCAGCAGTGGAACGCACACCGGGGAGCTGTTTTTT.

This clonotype was picked up many times. The chain uses TRBV13 and TRBJ1-2; D is undetermined. Germline CDR1 and CDR2: PRHDT and FYEKMQ (reference sequence). This CDR3 has 15 amino acids. The V end was cut by 1 base, the J end by 3 bases, with 12 bases between. The CDR3 here is CASSLAGDNYYGYTF. The CDR3 DNA follows: TGTGCCAGCAGCTTAGCCGGTGACAACTACTATGGCTACACCTTC.

This clonotype was detected ten times or more. The gene calls are TRBV6-2 or TRBV6-3 and TRBJ1-5, with unresolved D. Germline V lookup: CDR1 MNHEY, CDR2 SVGEGT. This CDR3 has 13 residues. The V and J ends lost 2 bases and 6 bases respectively, with 8 bases between them. CDR3 sequence reads: CASSYRRSQPQHF. The CDR3 DNA reads as TGTGCCAGCAGTTACCGGAGGTCTCAGCCCCAGCATTTT.

This chain joins TRBV30 and TRBJ1-2, with D unresolved. Germline CDR1 is GTSNPN and CDR2 is SVGIG (reference sequence). The CDR3 totals 13 residues. The V and J ends lost 3 bases and 0 bases respectively, with 8 bases between them. CDR3 loop: CAWRTRTNYGYTF. The CDR3 bases are TGTGCCTGGAGGACCAGAACTAACTATGGCTACACCTTC.

This clonotype turned up a few times. The chain couples TRBV7-2 to TRBJ2-7; TRBD2 matches 11 bases. Trimming took 3 bases from V and 4 from J; bases not matched to a gene: 8. The CDR3 runs 16 residues. CDR1 and CDR2 (germline): SGHTA, FQGNSA. CDR3 loop: CASSFALAGGGYEQYF. In DNA, the CDR3 is TGTGCCAGCAGCTTCGCGCTAGCGGGGGGCGGGTACGAGCAGTACTTC. The full variable domain, with the rest looked up from reference TRBV7-2 and TRBJ2-7, is GAGVSQSPSNKVTEKGKDVELRCDPISGHTALYWYRQSLGQGLEFLIYFQGNSAPDKSGLPSDRFSAERTGGSVSTLTIQRTQQEDSAVYLCASSFALAGGGYEQYFGPGTRLTVT.

The chain carries TRBV4-2 and TRBJ2-5; maybe TRBD2 (6 bases). There are 16 residues in the CDR3. CDR1 and CDR2 (germline): LGHNA, YNFKEQ. V gave up 0 bases and J gave up 2 bases, with 13 bases separating them. DNA of the CDR3: TGTGCCAGCAGCCAAGATTTCGGGGGAATTCAAGAGACCCAGTACTTC. Translation: CASSQDFGGIQETQYF.

The gene calls are TRBV11-3 and TRBJ2-7, with D tentatively TRBD1 or TRBD2 (5 bases each). The V end lost 2 bases, the J end lost 7 bases, and 15 bases lay between the germline ends. CDR3 length: 14 residues. The V gene's germline CDR1 is SGHNT and CDR2 YENEEA. DNA of the CDR3: TGTGCCAGCAGCTTACGGGACGGATTTGGAGAGCAGTACTTC. Amino acid sequence: CASSLRDGFGEQYF.

There are many counts of this clonotype. The CDR3 nucleotides are TGTGCCAGCAGCTTCACGACAGGAGTGGGTGGCGGCTACACCTTC. Translation: CASSFTTGVGGGYTF. The rearrangement joins TRBV7-2 to TRBJ1-2, with D perhaps matching TRBD1 (6 bases). There are 15 residues in the CDR3. V lost 3 bases and J 8 bases, leaving 19 bases between the germline ends. Germline CDR1 is SGHTA and CDR2 is FQGNSA. Full variable domain (rest looked up from reference TRBV7-2 and TRBJ1-2): GAGVSQSPSNKVTEKGKDVELRCDPISGHTALYWYRQSLGQGLEFLIYFQGNSAPDKSGLPSDRFSAERTGGSVSTLTIQRTQQEDSAVYLCASSFTTGVGGGYTFGSGTRLTVV.

This clonotype was observed at least ten times. The V and J genes are TRBV28 and TRBJ2-1, with TRBD2 matching 7 bases. This CDR3 region has 15 residues. CDR1 and CDR2 from the germline V gene are MDHEN and SYDVKM. The V and J ends lost 1 base and 10 bases, in that order; junction bases with no gene match: 10. The CDR3 sequence is CASSLLAGAGTEQFF. Here the CDR3 DNA reads TGTGCCAGCAGTTTATTAGCGGGTGCCGGGACGGAGCAGTTCTTC.

This clonotype appeared a few times. For the CDR3, the DNA is TGTGCCAGCAGCCCTCTTAGCATTCAGTACTTC. Its translation is CASSPLSIQYF. V is TRBV6-1 and J is TRBJ2-4; D gene ambiguous. The length of the CDR3 is 11 residues. The germline V gene encodes CDR1 MNHNS and CDR2 SASEGT. V lost 6 bases and J 9 bases, leaving 9 bases between the germline ends.

Remarks on this clonotype: The conserved phenylalanine or tryptophan is not found at the CDR3 terminus, so this likely reflects a read error. V gene TRBV7-9 combines with J gene TRBJ2-5; 7 bases line up with TRBD1. Germline V gene lookup returns CDR1 SEHNR and CDR2 FQNEAQ (reference sequence). V trimming: 8 bases; J trimming: 1 base; junction bases outside the gene matches: 7. The CDR3 consists of 14 residues. CDR3 nucleotides: TGTGCCAGCTCGCTTACAGGGGCCCAAGAGACCCAGTACCTC. Its protein is CASSLTGAQETQYL.

This clonotype was recorded at least ten times. The chain links TRBV6-1 to TRBJ1-2; the D gene is possibly TRBD1 (5 bases). The V end was cut by 6 bases, the J end by 7 bases, with 24 bases between. This CDR3 comprises 16 residues. Germline lookup yields CDR1 MNHNS and CDR2 SASEGT. CDR3 nucleotides: TGTGCCAGCAGGAAGATAAACCCCGGGCAGGGAGGTGGCTACACCTTC. Its protein product is CASRKINPGQGGGYTF.

Concerning this clonotype itself: A much bigger clone sits one base away, suggesting this may be a read error. The chain couples TRBV7-2 to TRBJ1-6, with D unresolved. CDR3 length equals 14 residues. Germline V lookup: CDR1 SGHTA, CDR2 FQGNSA. This CDR3 is CAGSRLGSRSPLHF. The CDR3 nucleotides read TGTGCCGGCAGCCGCCTGGGTTCGCGTTCACCCCTCCACTTT. The variable domain in full, with the rest retrieved from reference TRBV7-2 and TRBJ1-6, is GAGVSQSPSNKVTEKGKDVELRCDPISGHTALYWYRQSLGQGLEFLIYFQGNSAPDKSGLPSDRFSAERTGGSVSTLTIQRTQQEDSAVYLCAGSRLGSRSPLHFGNGTRLTVT.